A selection of T cell receptor beta chains follows, all from one sample in a study of control samples from healthy donors and cancer patients. Some clones are missing from TCRdb's copy, which holds only in-frame ones; the method was immunoSEQ multiplex PCR. The repertoire includes 100,000 or so clones, roughly four fifths of them detected once, and about 13% sits in the top ten. The sample comprised blood. These receptors were collected from a woman between 50 and 59 years old in good health. Both conserved end residues are part of each CDR3. Each record gives: CDR3 DNA, CDR3 protein, clone size, D gene, V gene, J gene. The D gene is left open where the match is weak. Only part of the rows carry a size: once, few, many, or a class if the clone is expanded.

TGTGCCAGCAGCTTAGCTGGGGGATTTAGCACAGATACGCAGTATTTT	CASSLAGGFSTDTQYF	-	-	TRBV7-2	TRBJ2-3
TGCGCCAGCAGCCTTCTACAGGGGGTCGCCTACGAGCAGTACTTC	CASSLLQGVAYEQYF	once	TRBD1	TRBV4-1	TRBJ2-7
TGCAGTGCTAGTTCTGGGGCTGACATTCAGTACTTC	CSASSGADIQYF	-	-	TRBV20-1	TRBJ2-4
TGCGCCAGCAACACGGGGTCGAACACTGAAGCTTTCTTT	CASNTGSNTEAFF	-	-	TRBV5-1	TRBJ1-1
TGTGCCAGCAGCCGGGGACAGGGTAATTCACCCCTCCACTTT	CASSRGQGNSPLHF	-	TRBD1	TRBV7-2	TRBJ1-6
TGTGCCAGCAGTTACGTGGGGGGGCCCTACAATGAGCAGTTCTTC	CASSYVGGPYNEQFF	few	-	TRBV6-2/TRBV6-3	TRBJ2-1
TGTGCCTGGTCCTTGCAGGGAAACTATGGCTACACCTTC	CAWSLQGNYGYTF	-	-	TRBV30	TRBJ1-2
TGTGCCAGCCTAGGGTGGGCGGGGAATGAGCAGTTCTTC	CASLGWAGNEQFF	-	-	TRBV6-6	TRBJ2-1
TGTGCCAGCAGTTACGGGCCAAACACTGAAGCTTTCTTT	CASSYGPNTEAFF	once	-	TRBV6-2/TRBV6-3	TRBJ1-1
TGTGCCAGTAGTCACCCTACGGGCGGAAGGGTTGGCTACACCTTC	CASSHPTGGRVGYTF	few	-	TRBV19	TRBJ1-2
TGTGCCAGCAGCTTAGGAGGGGGTAATTCACCCCTCCACTTT	CASSLGGGNSPLHF	-	-	TRBV11-1	TRBJ1-6
TGTGCCAGCAGCTTACCCACAGGGTCACAAGAGACCCAGTACTTC	CASSLPTGSQETQYF	-	-	TRBV11-3	TRBJ2-5
TGTGCCAGCAGAGCGCAGGGAGGTAATTCACCCCTCCACTTT	CASRAQGGNSPLHF	-	-	TRBV7-8	TRBJ1-6
TGTGCCAGCTCACCCGCGTGGAAGCGGGGGGACCGACACACCGGGGAGCTGTTTTTT	CASSPAWKRGDRHTGELFF	-	TRBD2	TRBV18	TRBJ2-2
TGCGCCAGCAGCTTGGCCGGACAGATGAGCACAGATACGCAGTATTTT	CASSLAGQMSTDTQYF	-	-	TRBV5-1	TRBJ2-3
TGTGCCAGCACGAGAGGGGGACAGGAAAATGAAAAACTGTTTTTT	CASTRGGQENEKLFF	-	TRBD1	TRBV9	TRBJ1-4
TGTGCCAGCAGTTTCGTCTCCCCGATCCTGCCTTATCAGCCCCAGCATTTT	CASSFVSPILPYQPQHF	once	-	TRBV27	TRBJ1-5
TGTGCCACTTCCGACAGTTATTATGGCTACACCTTC	CATSDSYYGYTF	-	-	TRBV28	TRBJ1-2
TGTGCCAGCAGCCCGGGTAGGAGGGGTGAAAAACTGTTTTTT	CASSPGRRGEKLFF	-	-	TRBV7-9	TRBJ1-4
TGTGCCACCAGTGATTTTGCTCAACGCGGGCAGTACTTC	CATSDFAQRGQYF	-	-	TRBV24-1	TRBJ2-7
TGTGCCAGCAGCCCAAGGACTACCGGGGTTACAATAGATACGCAGTATTTT	CASSPRTTGVTIDTQYF	-	-	TRBV11-3	TRBJ2-3
TGTGCCAGCAGTTACTCTGGATTCTCCTATAATTCACCCCTCCACTTT	CASSYSGFSYNSPLHF	-	-	TRBV6-5	TRBJ1-6
TGTGCCAGCTCACCGGGGGGGAACGACTATGGCTACACCTTC	CASSPGGNDYGYTF	-	-	TRBV18	TRBJ1-2
TGTGCCAGCAGTAGACTAGCGGGAGGCCGGGAGACCCAGTACTTC	CASSRLAGGRETQYF	-	TRBD2	TRBV6-4	TRBJ2-5
TGTGCCAGCAGCTTGGATCCAGGGAGCTATGGCTACACCTTC	CASSLDPGSYGYTF	-	-	TRBV5-4	TRBJ1-2
TGTGCCACCAGCAGAGGTCCGGGAGATACGGGGACTAACTATGGCTACACCTTC	CATSRGPGDTGTNYGYTF	-	-	TRBV15	TRBJ1-2